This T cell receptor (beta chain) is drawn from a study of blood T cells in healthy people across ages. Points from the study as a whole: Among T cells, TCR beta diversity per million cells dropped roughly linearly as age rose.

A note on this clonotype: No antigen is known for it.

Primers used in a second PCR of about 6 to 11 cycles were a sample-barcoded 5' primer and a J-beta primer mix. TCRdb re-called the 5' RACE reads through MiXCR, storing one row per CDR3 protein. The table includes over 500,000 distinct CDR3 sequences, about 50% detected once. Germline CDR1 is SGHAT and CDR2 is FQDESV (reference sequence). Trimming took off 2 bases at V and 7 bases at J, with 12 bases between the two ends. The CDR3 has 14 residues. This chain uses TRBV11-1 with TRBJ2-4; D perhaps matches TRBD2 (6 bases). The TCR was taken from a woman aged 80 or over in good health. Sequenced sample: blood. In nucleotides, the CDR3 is TGTGCCAGCAGCTTATCAACTAGCAATAACATTCAGTACTTC. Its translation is CASSLSTSNNIQYF.